This record looks at one TCR beta chain sequence and its context. Its antigen is currently unknown. CDR1 MDHEN and CDR2 SYDVKM come from the germline V gene. This CDR3 has 14 residues. Trimming at V came to 5 bases and at J to 10 bases, leaving 12 bases not matched to a gene. The data were taken from a study of cytomegalovirus exposure and HLA in healthy donors. Study results and caveats: V- and J-gene trimming in TCR beta was tied to a missense DCLRE1C variant by an analysis performed later.

There were likely unrecorded immune exposures, though donors were nominally healthy when sampled. PCR involved 60 Vbeta and 13 Jbeta primers. The assay was immunoSEQ multiplex PCR, and TCRdb's table has in-frame clones only and misses some. The sample records some 120,000 clones, 81% being singletons. Sequencing was performed on PBMCs. The clonotype originates from a woman aged 25 to 45 in good health and CMV-seronegative. The rearrangement links TRBV28 to TRBJ1-2, with TRBD1 matching 8 bases. DNA of the CDR3: TGTGCCAGCAGTCCAGGGGGCGAAGCGGTCATCTACACCTTC. This encodes CASSPGGEAVIYTF.